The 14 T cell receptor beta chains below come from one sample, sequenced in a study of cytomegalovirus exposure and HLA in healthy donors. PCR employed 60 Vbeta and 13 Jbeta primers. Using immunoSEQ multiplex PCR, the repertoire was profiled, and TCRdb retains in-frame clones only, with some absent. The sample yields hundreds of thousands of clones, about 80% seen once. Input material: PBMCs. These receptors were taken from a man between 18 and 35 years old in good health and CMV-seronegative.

The CDR3: CASSFRTGDNEQFF. CDR3 DNA: TGTGCCAGCAGTTTCAGGACAGGAGATAATGAGCAGTTCTTC. This chain uses TRBV28 with TRBJ2-1, with TRBD1 matching 7 bases. CDR3 length: 14 amino acids. V shed 3 bases, J shed 7 bases, and the junction held 6 bases outside the gene matches. CDR1 is MDHEN, CDR2 SYDVKM, per germline.

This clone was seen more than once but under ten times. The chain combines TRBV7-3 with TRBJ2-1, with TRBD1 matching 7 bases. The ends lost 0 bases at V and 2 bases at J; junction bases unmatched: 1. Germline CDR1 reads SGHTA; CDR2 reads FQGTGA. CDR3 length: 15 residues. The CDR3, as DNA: TGTGCCAGCAGCTTAACAAGGGGGCCCTACAATGAGCAGTTCTTC. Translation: CASSLTRGPYNEQFF.

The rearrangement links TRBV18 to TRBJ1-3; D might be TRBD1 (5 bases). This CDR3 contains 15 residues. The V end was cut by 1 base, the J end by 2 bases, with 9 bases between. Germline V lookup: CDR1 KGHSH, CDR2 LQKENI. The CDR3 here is CASSPLTGAGNTIYF. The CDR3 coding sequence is TGTGCCAGCTCACCACTAACAGGAGCTGGAAACACCATATATTTT.

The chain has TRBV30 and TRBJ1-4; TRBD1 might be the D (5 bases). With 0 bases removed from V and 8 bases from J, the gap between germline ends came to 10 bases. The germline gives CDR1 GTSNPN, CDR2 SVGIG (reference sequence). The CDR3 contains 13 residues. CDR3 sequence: CAWSVPGREKLFF. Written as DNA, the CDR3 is TGTGCCTGGAGTGTACCAGGGCGGGAAAAACTGTTTTTT.

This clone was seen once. CDR3 loop: CASSLIPVLDTQYF. In DNA form, the CDR3 reads TGTGCCAGCAGTTTAATTCCGGTGCTTGATACGCAGTATTTT. The rearrangement joins TRBV27 to TRBJ2-3; D unresolved. Trimming removed 2 bases at V and 6 bases at J, with 12 bases between. Germline lookup yields CDR1 MNHEY and CDR2 SMNVEV (reference sequence). CDR3 length: 14 amino acids.

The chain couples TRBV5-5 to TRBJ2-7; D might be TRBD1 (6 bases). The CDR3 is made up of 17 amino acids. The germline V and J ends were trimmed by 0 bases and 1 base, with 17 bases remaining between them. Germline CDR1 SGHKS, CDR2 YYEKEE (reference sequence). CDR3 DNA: TGTGCCAGCAGCTTGGAAGAGAGGGTAAGGGGGTCCTACGAGCAGTACTTC. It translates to CASSLEERVRGSYEQYF.

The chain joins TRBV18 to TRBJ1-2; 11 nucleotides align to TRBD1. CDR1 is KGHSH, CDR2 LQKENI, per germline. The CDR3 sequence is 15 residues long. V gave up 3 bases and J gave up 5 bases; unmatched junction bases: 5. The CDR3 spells CASSPTGTGGYGYTF. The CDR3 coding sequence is TGTGCCAGCTCACCTACCGGGACAGGGGGTTATGGCTACACCTTC.

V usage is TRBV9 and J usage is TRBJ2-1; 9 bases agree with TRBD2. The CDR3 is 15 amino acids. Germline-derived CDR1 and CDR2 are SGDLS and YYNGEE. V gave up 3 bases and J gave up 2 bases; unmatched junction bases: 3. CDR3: CASSAGTSPYNEQFF. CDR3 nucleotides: TGTGCCAGCAGCGCCGGGACTAGCCCCTACAATGAGCAGTTCTTC.

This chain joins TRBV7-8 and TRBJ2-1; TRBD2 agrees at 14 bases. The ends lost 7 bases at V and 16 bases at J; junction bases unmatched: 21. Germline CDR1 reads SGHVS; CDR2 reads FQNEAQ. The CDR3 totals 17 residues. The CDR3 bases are TGTGCCAGCACCAGACTAAAGGGACTAGCGGGAGCCCCGAGCTATTTCTTC. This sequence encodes CASTRLKGLAGAPSYFF.

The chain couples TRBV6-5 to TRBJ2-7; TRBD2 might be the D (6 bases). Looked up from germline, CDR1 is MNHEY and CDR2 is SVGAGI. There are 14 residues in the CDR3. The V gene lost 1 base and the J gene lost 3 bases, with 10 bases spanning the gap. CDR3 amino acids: CASSYFGSGYEQYF. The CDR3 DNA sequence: TGTGCCAGCAGTTACTTCGGGAGTGGCTACGAGCAGTACTTC.

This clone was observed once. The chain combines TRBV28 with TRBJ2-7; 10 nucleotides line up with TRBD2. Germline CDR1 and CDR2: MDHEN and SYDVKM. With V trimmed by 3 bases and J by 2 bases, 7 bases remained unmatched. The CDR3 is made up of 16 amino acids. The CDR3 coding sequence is TGTGCCAGCAGTTTCCGGCTACTAGCGGGGACCTACGAGCAGTACTTC. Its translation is CASSFRLLAGTYEQYF.

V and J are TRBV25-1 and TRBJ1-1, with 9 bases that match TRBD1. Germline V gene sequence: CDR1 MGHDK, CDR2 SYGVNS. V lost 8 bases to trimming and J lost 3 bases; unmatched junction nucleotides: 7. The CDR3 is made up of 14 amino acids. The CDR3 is CASHIRDRDTEAFF. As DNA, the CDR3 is TGTGCCAGCCACATCCGGGACAGGGACACTGAAGCTTTCTTT.

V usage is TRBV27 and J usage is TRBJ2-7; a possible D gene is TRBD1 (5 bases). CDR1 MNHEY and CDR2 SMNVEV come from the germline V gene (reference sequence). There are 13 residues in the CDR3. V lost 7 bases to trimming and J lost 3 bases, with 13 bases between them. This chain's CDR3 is CASMRQGNYEQYF. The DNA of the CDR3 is TGTGCCAGCATGCGGCAGGGAAACTACGAGCAGTACTTC.

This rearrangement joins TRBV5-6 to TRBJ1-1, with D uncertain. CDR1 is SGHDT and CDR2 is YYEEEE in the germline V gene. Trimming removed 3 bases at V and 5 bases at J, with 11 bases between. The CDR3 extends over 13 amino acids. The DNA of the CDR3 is TGTGCCAGCAGCTCTGCCCCCGGGACTGAAGCTTTCTTT. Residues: CASSSAPGTEAFF.